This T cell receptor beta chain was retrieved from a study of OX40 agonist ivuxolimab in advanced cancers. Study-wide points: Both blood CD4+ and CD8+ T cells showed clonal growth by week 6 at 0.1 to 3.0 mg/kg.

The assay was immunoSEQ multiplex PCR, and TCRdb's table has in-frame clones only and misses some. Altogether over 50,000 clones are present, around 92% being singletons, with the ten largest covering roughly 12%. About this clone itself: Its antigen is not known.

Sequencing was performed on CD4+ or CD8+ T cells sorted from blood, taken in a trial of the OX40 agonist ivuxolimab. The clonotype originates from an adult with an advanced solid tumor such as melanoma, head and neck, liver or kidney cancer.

CDR3 sequence reads: CASSLAYSTTGNTIYF. The DNA of the CDR3 is TGTGCCAGCAGCTTAGCTTACAGCACGACTGGAAACACCATATATTTT. The V gene is TRBV11-2, the J gene TRBJ1-3, with D unresolved. The germline gives CDR1 SGHAT, CDR2 FQNNGV. This CDR3 contains 16 residues. With 1 base removed from V and 2 bases from J, the gap between germline ends came to 12 bases. The full variable domain, with the rest looked up from reference TRBV11-2 and TRBJ1-3, is EAGVAQSPRYKIIEKRQSVAFWCNPISGHATLYWYQQILGQGPKLLIQFQNNGVVDDSQLPKDRFSAERLKGVDSTLKIQPAKLEDSAVYLCASSLAYSTTGNTIYFGEGSWLTVV.